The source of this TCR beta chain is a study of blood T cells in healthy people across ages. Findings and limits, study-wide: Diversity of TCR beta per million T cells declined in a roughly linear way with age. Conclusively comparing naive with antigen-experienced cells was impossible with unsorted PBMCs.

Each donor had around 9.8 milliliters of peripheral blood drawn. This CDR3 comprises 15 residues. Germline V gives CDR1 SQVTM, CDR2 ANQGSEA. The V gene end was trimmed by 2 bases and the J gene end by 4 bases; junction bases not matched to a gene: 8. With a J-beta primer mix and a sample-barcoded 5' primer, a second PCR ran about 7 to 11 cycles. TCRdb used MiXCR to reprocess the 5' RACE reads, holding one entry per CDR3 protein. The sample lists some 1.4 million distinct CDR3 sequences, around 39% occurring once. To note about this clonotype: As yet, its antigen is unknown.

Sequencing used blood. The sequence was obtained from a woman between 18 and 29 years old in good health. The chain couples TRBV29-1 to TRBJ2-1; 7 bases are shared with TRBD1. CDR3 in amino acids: CSVETTGQPYNEQFF. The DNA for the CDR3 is TGCAGCGTTGAAACAACGGGACAGCCTTACAATGAGCAGTTCTTC.